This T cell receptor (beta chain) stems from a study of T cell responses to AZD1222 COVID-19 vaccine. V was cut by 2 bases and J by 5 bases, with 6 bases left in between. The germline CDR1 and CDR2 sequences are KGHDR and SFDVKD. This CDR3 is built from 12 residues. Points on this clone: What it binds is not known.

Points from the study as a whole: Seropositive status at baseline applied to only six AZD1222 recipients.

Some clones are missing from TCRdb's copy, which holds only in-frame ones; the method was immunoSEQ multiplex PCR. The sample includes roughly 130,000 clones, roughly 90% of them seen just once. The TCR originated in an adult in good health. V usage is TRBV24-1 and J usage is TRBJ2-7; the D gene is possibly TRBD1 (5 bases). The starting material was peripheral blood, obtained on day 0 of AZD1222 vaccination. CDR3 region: CATSDYRNEQYF. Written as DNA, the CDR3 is TGTGCCACCAGTGATTACAGGAACGAGCAGTACTTC.